What follows are 15 T cell receptor beta chains derived from one specimen sequenced in a study of T cells after yellow fever vaccination. Using its own MiXCR run on the 5' RACE reads, TCRdb lists one record per CDR3 protein. The table has fewer than 650,000 distinct CDR3 sequences, just over 20% seen once; the top ten hold 15% to 20%. The specimen was PBMCs, collected roughly 20 days after the first yellow fever vaccination. The receptors originated from a man aged 18 to 29 who received the YFV17D yellow fever vaccine.

The CDR3 DNA sequence: TGTGCCAGCTCGAAGGGGGCCAACGTCCTGACTTTC. This sequence encodes CASSKGANVLTF. The chain has TRBV6-5 and TRBJ2-6; D gene unclear. V was clipped by 8 bases and J by 4 bases, with 6 bases between them. Germline loops: CDR1 MNHEY, CDR2 SVGAGI. The CDR3 extends over 12 amino acids.

The rearrangement uses TRBV7-2 and TRBJ2-7, with 7 bases lining up with TRBD2. Germline trimming cut 5 bases from V and 2 bases from J; bases unmatched to any gene: 3. In germline, CDR1 is SGHTA, CDR2 FQGNSA. This CDR3 region has 13 residues. This CDR3 reads CASSPTSAYEQYF. In nucleotides, the CDR3 is TGTGCCAGCAGCCCCACTAGCGCCTACGAGCAGTACTTC.

The chain carries TRBV20-1 and TRBJ2-1; 8 bases line up with TRBD2. Germline trimming cut 3 bases from V and 5 bases from J; bases unmatched to any gene: 9. This CDR3 is built from 15 residues. CDR1 is DFQATT, CDR2 SNEGSKA, per germline (reference sequence). CDR3 residues: CSASGGAGQDNEQFF. CDR3 sequence (DNA): TGCAGTGCTAGCGGGGGGGCCGGTCAGGACAATGAGCAGTTCTTC.

The chain is built from TRBV7-9 and TRBJ2-3, with TRBD2 as a possible D gene (6 bases). The CDR3 has 14 amino acids. V lost 7 bases and J 6 bases, leaving 17 bases between the germline ends. Germline V lookup: CDR1 SEHNR, CDR2 FQNEAQ (reference sequence). CDR3 coding DNA: TGTGCCAGCACCCACCCTGGTGGGGGGGATACGCAGTATTTT. Translated: CASTHPGGGDTQYF.

This clonotype has a count of ten or more. The chain is built from TRBV12-3 or TRBV12-4 and TRBJ1-2; 7 bases map to TRBD1. The CDR3 sequence is 12 residues long. V shed 2 bases, J shed 9 bases, and the junction held 3 bases outside the gene matches. The DNA for the CDR3 is TGTGCCAGCAGTTTAAACAGGGGAAGCTACACCTTC. Its protein product is CASSLNRGSYTF.

The genes are TRBV7-8 and TRBJ2-5, with 8 positions matching TRBD1. CDR3 length: 16 amino acids. Per germline, CDR1 SGHVS and CDR2 FQNEAQ. Trimming at V came to 5 bases and at J to 5 bases, leaving 13 bases not matched to a gene. The CDR3 nucleotides read TGTGCCAGCAGCCTACCCCGGACAGGGTTGGGTGAGACCCAGTACTTC. Translated: CASSLPRTGLGETQYF.

This chain uses TRBV6-2 or TRBV6-3 with TRBJ2-7; D remains ambiguous. The germline V gene encodes CDR1 MNHEY and CDR2 SVGEGT. V was clipped by 8 bases and J by 4 bases, with 18 bases between them. This CDR3 comprises 14 residues. The CDR3 region has the DNA TGTGCCAGCCACAAATCCTACGGCGGATACGAGCAGTACGTC. The encoded protein is CASHKSYGGYEQYV.

The sample holds a few counts of this clonotype. This chain joins TRBV7-9 and TRBJ2-1, with D unclear. CDR1 is SEHNR and CDR2 is FQNEAQ in the germline V gene (reference sequence). The CDR3 totals 14 residues. The V end lost 1 base, the J end lost 7 bases, and 11 bases lay between the germline ends. The CDR3 reads CASSLVREINEQFF. CDR3 sequence (DNA): TGTGCCAGCAGCTTAGTTCGCGAAATAAATGAGCAGTTCTTC.

J is TRBJ2-1 and V is TRBV4-2, with 8 bases lining up with TRBD2. Unmatched junction bases numbered 6, after V lost 1 base and J lost 7 bases. Germline V gene data show CDR1 as LGHNA and CDR2 as YNFKEQ. CDR3 size: 15 residues. Written as DNA, the CDR3 is TGTGCCAGCAGCCAAGCCCGGGCTAGCGGGAATGAGCAGTTCTTC. Translating it yields CASSQARASGNEQFF.

This chain connects TRBV9 to TRBJ1-1; D is ambiguous. Germline V gene sequence: CDR1 SGDLS, CDR2 YYNGEE. CDR3 length equals 18 residues. Trimming took off 2 bases at V and 0 bases at J, with 20 bases between the two ends. CDR3 in amino acids: CASSVDARRYDMNTEAFF. Here the CDR3 DNA reads TGTGCCAGCAGCGTCGACGCCAGGCGATATGATATGAACACTGAAGCTTTCTTT.

This clonotype came up a few times. The gene calls are TRBV6-5 and TRBJ1-6, with a weak D call TRBD1 (5 bases). This CDR3 spans 15 amino acids. V lost 0 bases and J lost 10, with 13 bases in between. CDR1 and CDR2 (germline): MNHEY, SVGAGI. This CDR3 reads CASSYSSGGRSPLHF. DNA for the CDR3: TGTGCCAGCAGTTACTCGAGCGGGGGTCGGTCACCCCTCCACTTT.

This clonotype was counted between two and nine times. The V call is TRBV24-1, the J call TRBJ2-1, with TRBD2 matching over 11 bases. Germline-derived CDR1 and CDR2 are KGHDR and SFDVKD. The V gene end was trimmed by 5 bases and the J gene end by 4 bases; junction bases not matched to a gene: 6. The CDR3 length is 16 residues. The CDR3 sequence: CATSVNSGGVYNEQFF. The CDR3 region has the DNA TGTGCCACCAGTGTTAATAGCGGGGGGGTTTACAATGAGCAGTTCTTC.

This clonotype was seen a few times. The V call is TRBV20-1, the J call TRBJ1-2, with D hard to call. The CDR3 runs 12 residues. CDR1 DFQATT and CDR2 SNEGSKA come from the germline V gene (reference sequence). V was clipped by 2 bases and J by 2 bases, with 6 bases between them. CDR3 residues: CSARRMNYGYTF. CDR3 DNA: TGCAGTGCTAGACGGATGAACTATGGCTACACCTTC.

This chain links TRBV19 with TRBJ2-7; D may be TRBD1 (6 bases). The CDR3 runs 14 residues. Trimming took off 4 bases at V and 3 bases at J, with 13 bases between the two ends. Germline assignment: CDR1 LNHDA and CDR2 SQIVND (reference sequence). CDR3 amino acids: CASSTPTGNYEQYF. The CDR3 DNA is TGTGCCAGTAGTACCCCGACAGGAAACTACGAGCAGTACTTC.

V is TRBV4-3 and J is TRBJ2-7; 8 bases map to TRBD1. Germline V gene sequence: CDR1 LGHNA, CDR2 YSLEER. The CDR3 has 14 amino acids. The trim removed 2 bases at V and 5 bases at J, leaving 5 bases unmatched. CDR3 sequence (DNA): TGCGCCAGCAGCCAAATCCCGGACAGGGACGAGCAGTACTTC. It encodes CASSQIPDRDEQYF.